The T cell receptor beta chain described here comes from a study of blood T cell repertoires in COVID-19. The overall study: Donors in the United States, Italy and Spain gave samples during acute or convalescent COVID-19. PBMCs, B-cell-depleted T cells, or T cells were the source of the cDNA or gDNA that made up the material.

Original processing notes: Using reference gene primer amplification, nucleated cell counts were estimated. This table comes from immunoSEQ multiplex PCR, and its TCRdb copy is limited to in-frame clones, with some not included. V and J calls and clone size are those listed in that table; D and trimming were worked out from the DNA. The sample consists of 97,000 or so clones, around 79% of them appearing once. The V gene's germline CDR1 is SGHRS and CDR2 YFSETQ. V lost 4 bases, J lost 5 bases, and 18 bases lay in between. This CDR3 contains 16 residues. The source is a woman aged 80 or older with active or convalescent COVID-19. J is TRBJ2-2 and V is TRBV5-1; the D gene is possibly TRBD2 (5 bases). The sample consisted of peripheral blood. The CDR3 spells CASSLNPDRGTGELFF. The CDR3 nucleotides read TGCGCCAGCAGCCTAAACCCGGATCGAGGGACCGGGGAGCTGTTTTTT.